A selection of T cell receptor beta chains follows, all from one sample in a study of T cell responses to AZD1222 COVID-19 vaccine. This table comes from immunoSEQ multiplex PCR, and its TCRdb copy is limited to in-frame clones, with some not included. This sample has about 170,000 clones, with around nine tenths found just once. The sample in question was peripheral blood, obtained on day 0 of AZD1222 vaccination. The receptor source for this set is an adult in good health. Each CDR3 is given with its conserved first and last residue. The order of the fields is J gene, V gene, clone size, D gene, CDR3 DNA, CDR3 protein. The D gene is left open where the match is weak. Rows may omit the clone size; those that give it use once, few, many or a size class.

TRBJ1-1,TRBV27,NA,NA,TGTGCCAGCAGGTCCCAGACGGGAACTGAAGCTTTCTTT,CASRSQTGTEAFF
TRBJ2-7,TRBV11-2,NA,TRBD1,TGTGCCAGCAGCACCAGGACAGGGACTCGCGGAGTCCGCTCCTACGAGCAGTACTTC,CASSTRTGTRGVRSYEQYF
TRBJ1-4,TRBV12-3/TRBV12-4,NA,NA,TGTGCCAGCACTCCCACTGGGGTGGAAAAACTGTTTTTT,CASTPTGVEKLFF
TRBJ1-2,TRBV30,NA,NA,TGTGCCTGGAGTGTAGCAGGTTATGGCTACACCTTC,CAWSVAGYGYTF
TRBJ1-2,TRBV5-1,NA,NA,TGCGCCAGCAGCCTCGGGGGCAACTATGGCTACACCTTC,CASSLGGNYGYTF
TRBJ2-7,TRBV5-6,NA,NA,TGTGCCAGCAGAAGGACAGTATCATCCTACGAGCAGTACTTC,CASRRTVSSYEQYF
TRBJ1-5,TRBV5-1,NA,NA,TGCGCCAGCAGCTTGGATGGCGGGTTGGGGCAGCCCCAGCATTTT,CASSLDGGLGQPQHF
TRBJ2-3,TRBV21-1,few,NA,TGTGCCAGCAGCTCCCGACAGGGAGTCACAGATACGCAGTATTTT,CASSSRQGVTDTQYF
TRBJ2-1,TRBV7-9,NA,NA,TGTGCCAGCAGCTTAGTCGGGGTAGCGACGGGGTATGAGCAGTTCTTC,CASSLVGVATGYEQFF
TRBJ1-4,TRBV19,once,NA,TGTGCCAGTAGTTCCACACCGGGAACTAATGAAAAACTGTTTTTT,CASSSTPGTNEKLFF
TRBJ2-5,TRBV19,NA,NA,TGTGCCAGTAGTATAGATCTATTAGCGTCGGAGACCCAGTACTTC,CASSIDLLASETQYF
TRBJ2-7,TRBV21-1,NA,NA,TGTGCCAGCAGCCCCCTAGCGACCTACGAGCAGTACTTC,CASSPLATYEQYF
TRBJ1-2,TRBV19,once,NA,TGTGCCAGTAGTATTGAGGGGGGGAACCGGTTACGGGGCTACACCTTC,CASSIEGGNRLRGYTF
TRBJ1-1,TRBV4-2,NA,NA,TGTGCCAGCAGCCAGCGGGACCGATTGAACACTGAAGCTTTCTTT,CASSQRDRLNTEAFF
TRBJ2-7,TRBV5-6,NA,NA,TGTGCCAGCAGCAGAATAGCGTCTTACGAGCAGTACTTC,CASSRIASYEQYF
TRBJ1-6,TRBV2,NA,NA,TGTGCCAGCAGTGGGGGTGGACCCCTCCACTTT,CASSGGGPLHF
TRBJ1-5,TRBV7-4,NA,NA,TGTGCCAGCAGCCCCACTGGGGCATGCAATCAGCCCCAGCATTTT,CASSPTGACNQPQHF
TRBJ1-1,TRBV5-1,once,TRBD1,TGCGCCAGCAGCTGGACAGGGACCAACACTGAAGCTTTCTTT,CASSWTGTNTEAFF
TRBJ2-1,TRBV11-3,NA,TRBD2,TGTGCCAGCGGGGATAGTAGCGGGGGGCCCAATGAGCAGTTCTTC,CASGDSSGGPNEQFF
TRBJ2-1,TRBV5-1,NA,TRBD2,TGCGCCAGCAGCCAGACTAGCGGGACCTCCTACAATGAGCAGTTCTTC,CASSQTSGTSYNEQFF
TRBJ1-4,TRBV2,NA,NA,TGTGCCAGCAGGGTTAATGAAAAACTGTTTTTT,CASRVNEKLFF
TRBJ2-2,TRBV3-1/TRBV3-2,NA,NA,TGTGCCAGCAGCCACAAGGCGGACCCTGGGGAGCTGTTTTTT,CASSHKADPGELFF
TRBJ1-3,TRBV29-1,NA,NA,TGCAGCGTTGGGGCATCCTCTGGAAACACCATATATTTT,CSVGASSGNTIYF
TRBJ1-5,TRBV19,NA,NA,TGTGCCAGTAGTATATTGACAGTTAGCAATCAGCCCCAGCATTTT,CASSILTVSNQPQHF
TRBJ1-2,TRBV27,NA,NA,TGTGCCAGCAGTTTATCGATCGCAGGGCTCTATGGCTACACCTTC,CASSLSIAGLYGYTF
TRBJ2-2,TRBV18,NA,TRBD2,TGTGCCAGCTCACCACCGAATCTAGCGGGGGCCACCGGGGAGCTGTTTTTT,CASSPPNLAGATGELFF
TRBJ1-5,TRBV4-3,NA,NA,TGCGCCAGCAGCCACCGACCGGTTCAGCCCCAGCATTTT,CASSHRPVQPQHF
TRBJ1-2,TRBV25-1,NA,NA,TGTGCCAGCTCTAAGACATTAAACTATGGCTACACCTTC,CASSKTLNYGYTF
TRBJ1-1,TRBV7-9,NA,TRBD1,TGTGCCAGTTCTGGACAGGGAAACACTGAAGCTTTCTTT,CASSGQGNTEAFF
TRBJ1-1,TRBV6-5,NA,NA,TGTGCCAGCAGCCCATGGGGGAACACTGAAGCTTTCTTT,CASSPWGNTEAFF
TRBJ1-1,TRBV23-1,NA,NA,TGCGCCAGCAGTCAATGTTGGGTGGAGGCAGGAAAGAACACTGAAGCTTTCTTT,CASSQCWVEAGKNTEAFF
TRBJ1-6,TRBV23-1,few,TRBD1,TGCGCCAGCAGTCAATGGGACAGTAATTCACCCCTCCACTTT,CASSQWDSNSPLHF
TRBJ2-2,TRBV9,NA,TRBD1,TGTGCCAGCAGCGTCAGGGGGCTAGGCACCGGGGAGCTGTTTTTT,CASSVRGLGTGELFF
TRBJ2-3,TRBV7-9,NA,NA,TGTGCCAGCAGCTTACTAGACGCTACGCAGTATTTT,CASSLLDATQYF
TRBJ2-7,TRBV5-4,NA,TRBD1,TGTGCCAGCAGCAGAGGGACAGGGGGCTTCGAGCAGTACTTC,CASSRGTGGFEQYF
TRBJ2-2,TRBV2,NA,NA,TGTGCCAGCAGGTACAGGGCGAACACCGGGGAGCTGTTTTTT,CASRYRANTGELFF
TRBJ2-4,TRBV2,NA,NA,TGTGCCAGCAGAGCCGGGGTGGACATTCAGTACTTC,CASRAGVDIQYF
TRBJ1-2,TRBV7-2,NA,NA,TGTGCCGCAGGGGCCTATGGCTACACCTTC,CAAGAYGYTF
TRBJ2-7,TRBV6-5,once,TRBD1,TGTGCCAGCAGTTACTGGGGACAGGGGAGGAACGAGCAGTACTTC,CASSYWGQGRNEQYF
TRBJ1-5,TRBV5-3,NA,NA,TGTGCCTCCGAGCATACGGGGCTTATAAGCAATCAGCCCCAGCATTTT,CASEHTGLISNQPQHF
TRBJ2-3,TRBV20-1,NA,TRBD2,TGCAGTGCTAGTAAGACTAGCGGACGTTCGGATACGCAGTATTTT,CSASKTSGRSDTQYF
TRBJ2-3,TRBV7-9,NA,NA,TGTGCCAGCAGCTTAGTGGTGGAATCTAGCACAGATACGCAGTATTTT,CASSLVVESSTDTQYF
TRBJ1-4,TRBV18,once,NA,TGTGCCAGCTCCCCACGGGATTCCCAAAATGAAAAACTGTTTTTT,CASSPRDSQNEKLFF
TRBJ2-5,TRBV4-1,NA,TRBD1,TGCGCCAGCAGCCAGCCGACAGGGATAGGGGTTTACCGGGAGACCCAGTACTTC,CASSQPTGIGVYRETQYF
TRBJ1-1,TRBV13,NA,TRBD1,TGTGCCAGCAGCTTATCAGTACAGGGAACAGGGGAGAAAGCTTTCTTT,CASSLSVQGTGEKAFF
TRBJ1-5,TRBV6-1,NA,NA,TGTGCCAGCAGTGAATGGGTTGATAGGGCCACCCAGCATTTT,CASSEWVDRATQHF
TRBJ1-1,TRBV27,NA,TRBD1,TGTGCCAGCAGTTTGGAGGGCAGGGGGCCCATGAACACTGAAGCTTTCTTT,CASSLEGRGPMNTEAFF
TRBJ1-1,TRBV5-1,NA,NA,TGCGCCAGCAGTTGGTCTATAGGGGTCATGAACACTGAAGCTTTCTTT,CASSWSIGVMNTEAFF